What follows are 27 T cell receptor beta chains derived from one specimen sequenced in a study of T cell responses to AZD1222 COVID-19 vaccine. The protocol was immunoSEQ multiplex PCR, while the TCRdb copy is restricted to in-frame clones and leaves out a portion. This sample yields about 130,000 clones, of which about 90% are seen a single time; approximately 2% belongs to the top ten. The specimen was peripheral blood, collected on day 0 of AZD1222 vaccination. The receptors were sampled from an adult in good health.

V gene TRBV5-4 combines with J gene TRBJ2-3; tentative D call: TRBD2 (5 bases). CDR1 is SGHNT and CDR2 is YYREEE in the germline V gene (reference sequence). With 0 bases removed from V and 2 bases from J, the gap between germline ends came to 7 bases. The length of the CDR3 is 14 residues. The CDR3 protein is CASSLGGITDTQYF. CDR3 nucleotides: TGTGCCAGCAGCTTGGGAGGGATCACAGATACGCAGTATTTT.

The chain has TRBV7-9 and TRBJ2-4, with D tentatively TRBD2 (6 bases). In germline, CDR1 is SEHNR, CDR2 FQNEAQ (reference sequence). The V and J ends lost 5 bases and 6 bases respectively, with 11 bases between them. This CDR3 is 13 amino acids long. In DNA, the CDR3 is TGTGCCAGCAGCCGCGGGACGCCAAACATTCAGTACTTC. Amino acids: CASSRGTPNIQYF.

CDR3 protein: CASNPGLTDSYNEQFF. CDR3 sequence (DNA): TGTGCCAGCAACCCGGGACTTACCGACTCCTACAATGAGCAGTTCTTC. This chain links TRBV6-6 with TRBJ2-1; D perhaps matches TRBD2 (6 bases). With 7 bases removed from V and 0 bases from J, the gap between germline ends came to 16 bases. The germline CDR1 and CDR2 sequences are MNHNY and SVGAGI (reference sequence). This CDR3 is built from 16 residues.

The chain uses TRBV7-9 and TRBJ2-7; 9 bases fit TRBD1. Trimming cost V 7 bases and J 3 bases; bases outside gene matches: 10. The CDR3 covers 15 residues. Per the germline V gene, CDR1 is SEHNR and CDR2 is FQNEAQ (reference sequence). The CDR3 DNA reads as TGTGCCAGCAACTCTCCAGGGACAGGGCACTACGAGCAGTACTTC. This sequence encodes CASNSPGTGHYEQYF.

The chain links TRBV3-1 (or the pseudogene TRBV3-2) to TRBJ1-1, with TRBD1 matching over 11 bases. J gave up 5 bases and V 5 bases, and 7 bases lay outside the gene matches. Germline V gene data show CDR1 as LGHDT and CDR2 as YNNKEL (reference sequence). The CDR3 runs 15 residues. CDR3 in DNA: TGTGCCAGCAGCTCTTCCGGGACAGGGGGTACTGAAGCTTTCTTT. Amino acid sequence: CASSSSGTGGTEAFF.

This clone has more than one count but fewer than ten. The chain carries TRBV4-1 and TRBJ1-5; D is uncertain. This CDR3 has 15 residues. V gave up 3 bases and J gave up 2 bases, with 11 bases separating them. Germline V gene data show CDR1 as MGHRA and CDR2 as YSYEKL. The DNA for the CDR3 is TGCGCCAGCAGCCAGGCGGTCCTTGGCAATCAGCCCCAGCATTTT. Its translation: CASSQAVLGNQPQHF.

This chain joins TRBV5-4 and TRBJ1-4, with 8 bases fitting TRBD1. This CDR3 is 14 amino acids long. Germline values: CDR1 SGHNT, CDR2 YYREEE (reference sequence). Unmatched junction bases numbered 5, after V lost 3 bases and J lost 7 bases. The CDR3 spells CASSSPTGAEKLFF. The DNA for the CDR3 is TGTGCCAGCAGCTCGCCGACAGGGGCTGAAAAACTGTTTTTT.

The chain uses TRBV7-9 and TRBJ1-5; 9 nucleotides agree with TRBD1. The CDR3 extends over 18 amino acids. CDR1 SEHNR and CDR2 FQNEAQ come from the germline V gene (reference sequence). J gave up 4 bases and V 0 bases, and 10 bases lay outside the gene matches. The CDR3 here is CASSLAWSDRGYNQPQHF. In DNA, the CDR3 is TGTGCCAGCAGCTTAGCCTGGTCGGACAGGGGATATAATCAGCCCCAGCATTTT.

The gene calls are TRBV7-6 and TRBJ1-1, with a possible D match to TRBD1 (6 bases). In germline, CDR1 is SGHVS, CDR2 FNYEAQ. The ends were cut back, 0 bases at V and 3 bases at J, with 14 bases in the middle. This CDR3 contains 16 residues. The CDR3 protein is CASSLAAGVGYTEAFF. CDR3 coding DNA: TGTGCCAGCAGCTTAGCCGCAGGGGTGGGGTACACTGAAGCTTTCTTT.

The rearrangement joins TRBV18 to TRBJ1-1; D ambiguous. With 1 base removed from V and 7 bases from J, the gap between germline ends came to 13 bases. This CDR3 is built from 14 residues. Looked up from germline, CDR1 is KGHSH and CDR2 is LQKENI. CDR3 protein: CASSPQGGRVEAFF. As DNA, the CDR3 is TGTGCCAGCTCACCACAGGGAGGGAGGGTTGAAGCTTTCTTT. The complete variable domain, with remaining parts taken from reference TRBV18 and TRBJ1-1, reads NAGVMQNPRHLVRRRGQEARLRCSPMKGHSHVYWYRQLPEEGLKFMVYLQKENIIDESGMPKERFSAEFPKEGPSILRIQQVVRGDSAAYFCASSPQGGRVEAFFGQGTRLTVV.

The chain carries TRBV7-3 and TRBJ1-2; D is possibly TRBD1 (5 bases). CDR1 is SGHTA, CDR2 FQGTGA, per germline. V lost 1 base and J 8 bases, leaving 14 bases between the germline ends. This CDR3 comprises 14 residues. The CDR3, as DNA: TGTGCCAGCAGCTTAAGGAGGGGCAGTGGAGGCTACACCTTC. It yields the protein CASSLRRGSGGYTF.

The chain joins TRBV7-3 to TRBJ2-3, with TRBD2 matching 9 bases. CDR1 is SGHTA, CDR2 FQGTGA, per germline. V lost 2 bases to trimming and J lost 2 bases; unmatched junction nucleotides: 2. This CDR3 spans 15 amino acids. The DNA for the CDR3 is TGTGCCAGCAGCTTAGGCGGGGGGGCCACAGATACGCAGTATTTT. Residues: CASSLGGGATDTQYF.

The V and J genes are TRBV30 and TRBJ1-5; D is perhaps TRBD1 (5 bases). The V and J ends lost 0 bases and 8 bases respectively, with 11 bases between them. The germline CDR1 and CDR2 sequences are GTSNPN and SVGIG (reference sequence). This CDR3 region has 13 residues. In DNA form, the CDR3 reads TGTGCCTGGAGTGTACAGGATAGGGAGCCCCAGCATTTT. This encodes CAWSVQDREPQHF.

The chain recombines TRBV19 with TRBJ2-5; 9 nucleotides align to TRBD2. V lost 2 bases to trimming and J lost 1 base; unmatched junction nucleotides: 2. Germline values: CDR1 LNHDA, CDR2 SQIVND (reference sequence). The CDR3 contains 15 residues. CDR3 residues: CASSILAGTQETQYF. The CDR3 nucleotides are TGTGCCAGTAGTATACTAGCGGGGACCCAAGAGACCCAGTACTTC. Drawing the rest from reference TRBV19 and TRBJ2-5, the complete variable domain is DGGITQSPKYLFRKEGQNVTLSCEQNLNHDAMYWYRQDPGQGLRLIYYSQIVNDFQKGDIAEGYSVSREKKESFPLTVTSAQKNPTAFYLCASSILAGTQETQYFGPGTRLLVL.

As DNA, the CDR3 is TGTGCCAGCAGCTTAGCTGGGCTAGCCCATGGTGAGCAGTTCTTC. Its protein is CASSLAGLAHGEQFF. The genes are TRBV11-2 and TRBJ2-1; D possibly corresponds to TRBD2 (5 bases). Germline assignment: CDR1 SGHAT and CDR2 FQNNGV. The CDR3 is 15 amino acids. Between the trimmed V and J ends, which lost 1 base and 9 bases, there was a span of 16 bases.

The chain couples TRBV19 to TRBJ1-2; the D gene is possibly TRBD1 (5 bases). The CDR3 extends over 14 amino acids. Trimming cost V 6 bases and J 7 bases, with 18 bases left between them. In germline, CDR1 is LNHDA, CDR2 SQIVND (reference sequence). This CDR3 is CASSFLGRAAGYTF. In DNA form, the CDR3 reads TGTGCCAGTAGCTTCCTGGGCAGGGCAGCTGGCTACACCTTC. Supplemented by reference TRBV19 and TRBJ1-2, the full variable domain reads DGGITQSPKYLFRKEGQNVTLSCEQNLNHDAMYWYRQDPGQGLRLIYYSQIVNDFQKGDIAEGYSVSREKKESFPLTVTSAQKNPTAFYLCASSFLGRAAGYTFGSGTRLTVV.

J is TRBJ2-7 and V is TRBV5-1, with D possibly being TRBD1 or TRBD2 (5 bases each). V was cut by 0 bases and J by 1 base, with 11 bases left in between. The germline gives CDR1 SGHRS, CDR2 YFSETQ. The CDR3 length is 15 residues. CDR3 region: CASSLVGPPSYEQYF. The CDR3 DNA is TGCGCCAGCAGCTTGGTGGGACCCCCGTCCTACGAGCAGTACTTC.

The rearrangement joins TRBV20-1 to TRBJ2-1; 11 bases match TRBD2. The V and J ends lost 3 bases and 0 bases, in that order; junction bases with no gene match: 10. The CDR3 runs to 18 residues. The germline CDR1 and CDR2 sequences are DFQATT and SNEGSKA (reference sequence). The CDR3 sequence is CSASRLAGGPSSYNEQFF. DNA for the CDR3: TGCAGTGCTAGTAGGCTAGCGGGGGGCCCGAGCTCCTACAATGAGCAGTTCTTC.

The chain combines TRBV10-3 with TRBJ2-7; 14 positions agree with TRBD2. The length of the CDR3 is 14 residues. The germline CDR1 and CDR2 sequences are ENHRY and SYGVKD. J gave up 6 bases and V 6 bases, and 4 bases lay outside the gene matches. The CDR3 sequence is CAIRGTSGGLEQYF. CDR3 sequence (DNA): TGTGCCATCAGGGGGACTAGCGGGGGCCTCGAGCAGTACTTC.

The gene calls are TRBV7-2 and TRBJ2-7; D unresolved. This CDR3 contains 14 residues. CDR1 and CDR2 (germline): SGHTA, FQGNSA. V was clipped by 5 bases and J by 3 bases, with 14 bases between them. CDR3 coding DNA: TGTGCCAGCAGCCCTGGGCGGTGGGACTACGAGCAGTACTTC. As protein: CASSPGRWDYEQYF. The full variable domain, in which reference TRBV7-2 and TRBJ2-7 provide the parts outside the CDR3, is GAGVSQSPSNKVTEKGKDVELRCDPISGHTALYWYRQSLGQGLEFLIYFQGNSAPDKSGLPSDRFSAERTGGSVSTLTIQRTQQEDSAVYLCASSPGRWDYEQYFGPGTRLTVT.

This chain joins TRBV7-9 and TRBJ1-2, with 8 bases that match TRBD1. With 2 bases clipped from V and 8 bases from J, the junction kept 4 bases outside the gene matches. CDR3 length equals 13 residues. Germline V CDR1 and CDR2: SEHNR, FQNEAQ (reference sequence). DNA of the CDR3: TGTGCCAGCAGCTTACAGGGGGCGAGCGGCTACACCTTC. Residues: CASSLQGASGYTF.

This chain connects TRBV6-2 or TRBV6-3 to TRBJ2-3; TRBD2 matches at 8 bases. The CDR3 length is 14 residues. Germline CDR1 and CDR2: MNHEY and SVGEGT. V shed 6 bases and J 6 bases; nucleotides not matched to a gene: 8. The DNA for the CDR3 is TGTGCCAGCAGCTCCGGGACTAGGTCCGATACGCAGTATTTT. It encodes CASSSGTRSDTQYF.

The V gene is TRBV7-2, the J gene TRBJ1-4; 9 bases fit TRBD1. This CDR3 has 13 residues. V shed 5 bases, J shed 8 bases, and the junction held 3 bases outside the gene matches. Germline CDR1 is SGHTA and CDR2 is FQGNSA. CDR3 sequence: CASSRGQGEKLFF. The DNA for the CDR3 is TGTGCCAGCAGCAGAGGACAGGGGGAAAAACTGTTTTTT.

The rearrangement links TRBV10-2 to TRBJ2-7; a weak D match, TRBD2 (6 bases). Trimming removed 0 bases from V and 5 bases from J, with 14 bases in between. Looked up from germline, CDR1 is WSHSY and CDR2 is SAAADI. This CDR3 contains 15 residues. The CDR3 region has the DNA TGCGCCAGCAGTGAGTCGAGGAGGGGTCGGCACGAGCAGTACTTC. It is translated as CASSESRRGRHEQYF.

This chain joins TRBV5-6 and TRBJ1-5; a possible D gene is TRBD1 (6 bases). CDR1 and CDR2 (germline): SGHDT, YYEEEE. There are 17 residues in the CDR3. The V gene lost 1 base and the J gene lost 5 bases, with 19 bases spanning the gap. CDR3 sequence reads: CASSLMTAGAGYQPQHF. The DNA for the CDR3 is TGTGCCAGCAGCTTGATGACGGCAGGGGCTGGCTATCAGCCCCAGCATTTT.

This chain joins TRBV7-2 and TRBJ2-1, with a possible D match to TRBD2 (5 bases). CDR3 length equals 13 residues. Trimming took 9 bases from V and 7 from J, leaving 16 bases between them. Germline values: CDR1 SGHTA, CDR2 FQGNSA. CDR3 sequence reads: CASRLFSGNEQFF. In nucleotides, the CDR3 is TGTGCCAGTCGATTATTCTCGGGGAATGAGCAGTTCTTC.

Remarks on this clone: One junction end does not reproduce the germline sequence, and a read error may be involved. This sequence joins TRBV27 and TRBJ1-2, with D perhaps matching TRBD1 (6 bases). The length of the CDR3 is 10 residues. Germline V gene sequence: CDR1 MNHEY, CDR2 SMNVEV (reference sequence). The CDR3 region has the DNA TGTGCCAGCGGACACCGGGACATCCTCTTC. Its translation is CASGHRDILF.